These 32 T cell receptor beta chains came from one sample sequenced in a study of blood T cell repertoires in COVID-19 (TCRdb year 2020). Library method: the immunoSEQ multiplex PCR assay. Held by TCRdb, this immuneACCESS table contains in-frame sequences only and omits some clones. Under half of the omission traces to an unresolved V gene where checked; the cause of the rest is unknown. The sample profile shows fewer than 15,000 clones; 81% of them were found once. Under 30% of the sample rests with the top ten. The sample consisted of peripheral blood. Receptor source: a human donor in a cohort sampled during active COVID-19.

This clone was seen only once. The gene calls are TRBV6-5 and TRBJ2-7; TRBD1 aligns across 7 bases. Trimming took 0 bases from V and 5 from J; bases not matched to a gene: 10. Germline V gene data show CDR1 as MNHEY and CDR2 as SVGAGI. This CDR3 region has 16 residues. CDR3 amino acids: CASSYSTRGFGNEQYF. The CDR3 DNA sequence: TGTGCCAGCAGTTACTCGACCAGGGGGTTCGGGAACGAGCAGTACTTC.

This chain links TRBV2 with TRBJ2-5; D is possibly TRBD2 (6 bases). V was shortened by 8 bases and J by 2 bases, with 12 bases between the two germline ends. CDR3 length: 13 amino acids. Germline V gene sequence: CDR1 SNHLY, CDR2 FYNNEI. CDR3 loop: CASGVREQETQYF. As DNA, the CDR3 is TGTGCCAGCGGGGTGCGGGAACAAGAGACCCAGTACTTC.

The rearrangement joins TRBV28 to TRBJ2-2, with 7 positions matching TRBD2. V was clipped by 7 bases and J by 8 bases; unmatched bases: 13. Germline values: CDR1 MDHEN, CDR2 SYDVKM. The length of the CDR3 is 15 residues. The chain's CDR3 is CASTLGEGVSGELFF. The CDR3 region has the DNA TGTGCCAGCACCCTCGGGGAGGGAGTCTCTGGGGAGCTGTTTTTT.

The genes are TRBV4-1 and TRBJ1-4; a possible D gene is TRBD1 (6 bases). Germline lookup yields CDR1 MGHRA and CDR2 YSYEKL. The CDR3 is 15 residues long. Trimming pared 4 bases from V and 4 bases from J, leaving 13 bases between. The CDR3: CASSRRGENNEKLFF. Here the CDR3 DNA reads TGCGCCAGCAGCCGCAGGGGAGAGAATAATGAAAAACTGTTTTTT.

The chain uses TRBV18 and TRBJ2-5; TRBD1 is a possible D gene (5 bases). The CDR3 loop spans 14 amino acids. CDR1 KGHSH and CDR2 LQKENI come from the germline V gene. Trimming stripped 0 bases from V and 2 bases from J, with 7 bases between. The CDR3 spells CASSPPNRQETQYF. DNA of the CDR3: TGTGCCAGCTCACCACCGAACAGGCAAGAGACCCAGTACTTC.

Notes on this clone: Distinct nucleotide sequences in the sample also encode this CDR3. This chain uses TRBV3-1 (or the pseudogene TRBV3-2) with TRBJ2-7; the match to TRBD1 covers 7 bases. The CDR3 totals 13 residues. Per germline, CDR1 LGHDT and CDR2 YNNKEL (reference sequence). V shed 1 base, J shed 4 bases, and the junction held 1 base outside the gene matches. The chain's CDR3 is CASSQGTGYEQYF. Here the CDR3 DNA reads TGTGCCAGCAGCCAAGGGACAGGATACGAGCAGTACTTC.

The V call is TRBV7-9, the J call TRBJ2-5; no firm D call. Germline V gene sequence: CDR1 SEHNR, CDR2 FQNEAQ (reference sequence). V gave up 2 bases and J gave up 3 bases, with 7 bases separating them. This CDR3 comprises 13 residues. CDR3 bases: TGTGCCAGCAGCTTAACGAGCGAAGAGACCCAGTACTTC. The encoded protein is CASSLTSEETQYF.

The CDR3: CASSSGLVRETQYF. The CDR3 bases are TGCGCCAGCAGCTCGGGACTAGTTAGGGAGACCCAGTACTTC. The chain recombines TRBV5-1 with TRBJ2-5, with 8 bases matching TRBD2. Germline CDR1 reads SGHRS; CDR2 reads YFSETQ. CDR3 length: 14 amino acids. J gave up 5 bases and V 3 bases, and 6 bases lay outside the gene matches.

Concerning this clone: The sample contains more than one DNA sequence encoding this CDR3. The chain links TRBV6-2 or TRBV6-3 to TRBJ1-1, with 10 bases lining up with TRBD1. Per the germline V gene, CDR1 is MNHEY and CDR2 is SVGEGT. There are 15 residues in the CDR3. Trimming at V came to 5 bases and at J to 5 bases, leaving 8 bases not matched to a gene. In DNA form, the CDR3 reads TGTGCCAGCAGTGCCCCGGGACAGGGGTTGACTGAAGCTTTCTTT. This gives the protein CASSAPGQGLTEAFF.

This clone was seen a few times. The chain couples TRBV3-1 (or the pseudogene TRBV3-2) to TRBJ2-1; 7 bases are shared with TRBD1. V was clipped by 8 bases and J by 2 bases; unmatched bases: 9. This CDR3 spans 15 amino acids. Germline V CDR1 and CDR2: LGHDT, YNNKEL (reference sequence). This chain's CDR3 is CASEERTGAYNEQFF. The CDR3 region has the DNA TGTGCCAGCGAGGAGCGGACAGGCGCCTACAATGAGCAGTTCTTC.

The V gene is TRBV7-3, the J gene TRBJ2-1; 7 positions match TRBD2. The germline CDR1 and CDR2 sequences are SGHTA and FQGTGA. This CDR3 has 15 residues. Trimming removed 3 bases from V and 3 bases from J; junction bases left unmatched: 5. The CDR3 here is CASSFQAGIYNEQFF. In nucleotides, the CDR3 is TGTGCCAGCAGCTTCCAAGCGGGAATCTACAATGAGCAGTTCTTC.

The CDR3 loop reads CASSFQPGQGHNKGFYNEQFF. DNA for the CDR3: TGTGCCAGCAGTTTCCAACCGGGACAAGGACATAATAAAGGCTTTTACAATGAGCAGTTCTTC. V is TRBV28 and J is TRBJ2-1; D perhaps matches TRBD1 (6 bases). CDR1 and CDR2 from the germline V gene are MDHEN and SYDVKM. This CDR3 region has 21 residues. V was trimmed by 3 bases and J by 4 bases, leaving 31 bases between them.

The chain carries TRBV19 and TRBJ1-5; TRBD1 might be the D (6 bases). The CDR3 sequence is 15 residues long. Germline V CDR1 and CDR2: LNHDA, SQIVND (reference sequence). With 3 bases removed from V and 6 bases from J, the gap between germline ends came to 15 bases. Here the CDR3 DNA reads TGTGCCAGTAGTATGGGCAGGGGCGCGGGTCAGCCCCAGCATTTT. This translates into CASSMGRGAGQPQHF.

The rearrangement joins TRBV7-9 to TRBJ2-1; 7 bases are a match to TRBD2. The ends lost 0 bases at V and 3 bases at J; junction bases unmatched: 5. The germline gives CDR1 SEHNR, CDR2 FQNEAQ (reference sequence). The CDR3 length is 16 residues. CDR3 nucleotides: TGTGCCAGCAGCTTAGCCGTAGCGGGCTACTACAATGAGCAGTTCTTC. Its protein is CASSLAVAGYYNEQFF.

The chain is built from TRBV10-3 and TRBJ1-6; D may be TRBD1 (6 bases). The CDR3 loop spans 15 amino acids. Trimming cost V 2 bases and J 7 bases, with 12 bases left between them. CDR1 is ENHRY and CDR2 is SYGVKD in the germline V gene. The CDR3, as DNA: TGTGCCATCAGTGAGGTGGGAGGGGGAAATTCACCCCTCCACTTT. Protein product: CAISEVGGGNSPLHF.

This rearrangement joins TRBV4-3 to TRBJ2-7, with 12 bases fitting TRBD2. With V trimmed by 1 base and J by 4 bases, 11 bases remained unmatched. CDR3 length: 18 amino acids. Germline lookup yields CDR1 LGHNA and CDR2 YSLEER. CDR3: CASSQADRLAGGRYEQYF. The CDR3 DNA sequence: TGCGCCAGCAGCCAAGCGGATAGGCTAGCGGGAGGGCGTTACGAGCAGTACTTC.

Written as DNA, the CDR3 is TGTGCCAGCAGATATAGCGGGAGGGCCTCAGATACGCAGTATTTT. Protein sequence: CASRYSGRASDTQYF. The rearrangement links TRBV2 to TRBJ2-3; 11 nucleotides line up with TRBD2. Germline CDR1 and CDR2: SNHLY and FYNNEI. Unmatched junction bases numbered 6, after V lost 6 bases and J lost 4 bases. This CDR3 is built from 15 residues.

The V call is TRBV20-1, the J call TRBJ2-3; D perhaps matches TRBD2 (6 bases). Per the germline V gene, CDR1 is DFQATT and CDR2 is SNEGSKA (reference sequence). The CDR3 loop spans 13 amino acids. The V end was cut by 3 bases, the J end by 1 base, with 8 bases between. The CDR3, as DNA: TGCAGTGCTAGTTGGGAGGGCACAGATACGCAGTATTTT. This gives the protein CSASWEGTDTQYF.

The V and J genes are TRBV9 and TRBJ2-2; tentatively, D is TRBD1 (5 bases). V was cut by 3 bases and J by 2 bases, with 17 bases left in between. CDR3 size: 17 residues. Germline CDR1 SGDLS, CDR2 YYNGEE. CDR3 region: CASSARGPDRNTGELFF. For the CDR3, the DNA is TGTGCCAGCAGCGCAAGGGGTCCAGACCGAAACACCGGGGAGCTGTTTTTT.

CDR3 protein: CATSGAGVPEQYF. Written as DNA, the CDR3 is TGTGCTACCAGCGGAGCGGGGGTTCCCGAGCAGTACTTC. The genes are TRBV5-5 and TRBJ2-7; 8 bases align to TRBD2. The CDR3 runs 13 residues. Germline lookup yields CDR1 SGHKS and CDR2 YYEKEE (reference sequence).

The V and J genes are TRBV3-1 (or the pseudogene TRBV3-2) and TRBJ1-3; D remains unclear. The germline V and J ends were trimmed by 4 bases and 2 bases, with 6 bases remaining between them. Germline CDR1 LGHDT, CDR2 YNNKEL (reference sequence). The CDR3 length is 13 residues. The CDR3 reads CASSPGAGNTIYF. As DNA, the CDR3 is TGTGCCAGCAGCCCCGGGGCTGGAAACACCATATATTTT.

This chain uses TRBV7-6 with TRBJ2-2; TRBD2 is a possible D gene (6 bases). Deletions cut 1 base from V and 1 base from J, with 10 bases between. This CDR3 has 16 residues. From germline, CDR1 is SGHVS and CDR2 FNYEAQ. The DNA for the CDR3 is TGTGCCAGCAGCTTAGATGCTAGCGTGAACACCGGGGAGCTGTTTTTT. Protein: CASSLDASVNTGELFF.

CDR3 loop: CASSQGTRLTEAFF. The CDR3 coding sequence is TGTGCCAGCAGCCAAGGGACACGGCTCACTGAAGCTTTCTTT. J is TRBJ1-1 and V is TRBV4-2; D perhaps matches TRBD1 (5 bases). The CDR3 sequence is 14 residues long. CDR1 is LGHNA and CDR2 is YNFKEQ in the germline V gene. Trimming left V 1 base short and J 4 bases short, with 10 bases between.

The chain has TRBV19 and TRBJ2-3, with D unclear. V lost 5 bases to trimming and J lost 2 bases, with 8 bases between them. CDR1 is LNHDA, CDR2 SQIVND, per germline (reference sequence). The CDR3 loop spans 13 amino acids. Here the CDR3 DNA reads TGTGCCAGTAGTTTCCAGAACACAGATACGCAGTATTTT. Amino acids: CASSFQNTDTQYF.

DNA of the CDR3: TGTGCCAGCAGCCCGAGAGGGGGCGGGATGGCGTGGGATACGCAGTATTTT. Translation: CASSPRGGGMAWDTQYF. The chain combines TRBV7-8 with TRBJ2-3; possibly TRBD1 for D (7 bases). This CDR3 is 17 amino acids long. The germline V gene encodes CDR1 SGHVS and CDR2 FQNEAQ. Trimming removed 5 bases from V and 6 bases from J, with 24 bases in between.

The rearrangement uses TRBV7-7 and TRBJ2-2; weak D call: TRBD2 (6 bases). This CDR3 comprises 15 residues. V was cut by 5 bases and J by 4 bases, with 14 bases left in between. The germline V gene encodes CDR1 SSHAT and CDR2 FNYEAQ (reference sequence). The CDR3 DNA reads TGTGCCAGCAGCCTGGGACTGGGGAGCACCGGGGAGCTGTTTTTT. Protein product: CASSLGLGSTGELFF.

The CDR3 region is CASSYLRKDSNQPQHF. CDR3 nucleotide sequence: TGTGCCAGCAGCTACCTCAGAAAAGATAGCAATCAGCCCCAGCATTTT. This chain uses TRBV7-8 with TRBJ1-5; D remains unclear. CDR3 size: 16 residues. The V gene's germline CDR1 is SGHVS and CDR2 FQNEAQ. V lost 4 bases to trimming and J lost 0 bases, with 13 bases between them.

The chain uses TRBV3-1 (or the pseudogene TRBV3-2) and TRBJ2-1; tentatively, D is TRBD2 (5 bases). This CDR3 is built from 17 residues. V lost 0 bases, J lost 0 bases, and 12 bases lay in between. Germline loops: CDR1 LGHDT, CDR2 YNNKEL (reference sequence). The CDR3 DNA reads as TGTGCCAGCAGCCAAGAAGGTCTGGGGAGCTCCTACAATGAGCAGTTCTTC. The encoded protein is CASSQEGLGSSYNEQFF.

V gene TRBV5-4 combines with J gene TRBJ2-7; 7 nucleotides agree with TRBD2. Germline V gene lookup returns CDR1 SGHNT and CDR2 YYREEE (reference sequence). This CDR3 has 15 residues. Trimming cost V 3 bases and J 2 bases; bases outside gene matches: 8. The CDR3 protein is CASSSASGSPYEQYF. CDR3 DNA sequence: TGTGCCAGCAGCTCTGCTAGCGGTAGCCCCTACGAGCAGTACTTC.

The chain uses TRBV20-1 and TRBJ2-5; D is ambiguous. The CDR3 has 11 residues. CDR1 is DFQATT and CDR2 is SNEGSKA in the germline V gene (reference sequence). Trimming took 5 bases from V and 4 from J, leaving 8 bases between them. The CDR3 DNA is TGCAGTGCTCGTAGTAGAGAGACCCAGTACTTC. Amino acid sequence: CSARSRETQYF.

This chain joins TRBV5-4 and TRBJ1-2; tentatively, D is TRBD1 (5 bases). The V gene lost 0 bases and the J gene lost 6 bases, with 21 bases spanning the gap. Germline-derived CDR1 and CDR2 are SGHNT and YYREEE (reference sequence). CDR3 length: 17 amino acids. The CDR3 loop reads CASSLAGLRRGENGYTF. The CDR3 DNA follows: TGTGCCAGCAGCTTGGCCGGGTTAAGGAGGGGAGAGAATGGCTACACCTTC.

The sample holds a few counts of this clone. The chain recombines TRBV12-3 or TRBV12-4 with TRBJ2-5, with D possibly being TRBD2 (6 bases). This CDR3 comprises 11 residues. V shed 10 bases and J shed 4 bases, with 10 bases lying between them. The CDR3 loop reads CAIRRGETQYF. CDR3 in DNA: TGTGCCATCCGGCGGGGAGAGACCCAGTACTTC.